These T cell receptor beta chains were read from a single sample in a study of blood T cell repertoires in COVID-19. The method was immunoSEQ multiplex PCR; TCRdb's version includes in-frame clones alone and lacks a portion of them. The table records about 170,000 clones, just over 90% of them present only once. Sequencing was performed on peripheral blood. Receptors were obtained from a man aged 18 to 29 with COVID-19, enrolled during active disease. The CDR3 runs from the conserved cysteine through the conserved F or W. The D gene is left open where the match is weak. For some rows the clone size is stated as once, few or many, or as a class when expanded; others skip it.

clone size	D gene	V gene	J gene	CDR3 protein	CDR3 DNA
-	TRBD1	TRBV30	TRBJ1-6	CAWRGTGPSPLHF	TGTGCCTGGAGGGGGACAGGGCCATCACCCCTCCACTTT
-	TRBD1	TRBV25-1	TRBJ1-2	CASSSDREGGYTF	TGTGCCAGCAGTTCGGACAGGGAGGGTGGCTACACCTTC
-	-	TRBV10-2	TRBJ1-5	CASSDINQPQHF	TGCGCCAGCAGTGATATCAATCAGCCCCAGCATTTT
-	-	TRBV7-9	TRBJ1-1	CASSFTPLGRGAEAFF	TGTGCCAGCAGCTTCACACCCCTGGGCAGGGGCGCTGAAGCTTTCTTT
-	-	TRBV5-6	TRBJ2-1	CASSLGLDYNEQFF	TGTGCCAGCAGCTTGGGGCTAGACTACAATGAGCAGTTCTTC
-	TRBD1	TRBV19	TRBJ1-2	CASSRTGDYGYTF	TGTGCCAGTAGTAGGACAGGGGACTATGGCTACACCTTC
-	-	TRBV5-1	TRBJ1-1	CASSLAGTRKNTEAFF	TGCGCCAGCAGCTTGGCCGGGACACGGAAGAACACTGAAGCTTTCTTT
-	-	TRBV7-8	TRBJ1-4	CASSLGVGRIEKLFF	TGTGCCAGCAGCTTAGGGGTAGGGAGGATCGAAAAACTGTTTTTT
-	-	TRBV28	TRBJ1-2	CASSLGRGYTF	TGTGCCAGCAGTTTGGGGCGGGGCTACACCTTC
-	TRBD2	TRBV5-8	TRBJ2-7	CASSLEAGLAYEQYF	TGTGCCAGCAGCTTGGAGGCTGGACTAGCTTACGAGCAGTACTTC
-	TRBD1	TRBV19	TRBJ2-7	CASSILGQGAYEQYF	TGTGCCAGTAGTATCCTCGGACAGGGGGCCTACGAGCAGTACTTC
-	-	TRBV13	TRBJ1-3	CASSLGGGGSGNTIYF	TGTGCCAGCAGCTTAGGTGGCGGGGGTTCTGGAAACACCATATATTTT
-	TRBD2	TRBV4-3	TRBJ2-1	CASRDSGSSYNEQFF	TGCGCCAGCAGGGACAGCGGGAGCTCCTACAATGAGCAGTTCTTC
-	-	TRBV4-1	TRBJ2-5	CASSQVTFSGWEYF	TGCGCCAGCAGCCAAGTTACCTTTAGCGGCTGGGAGTACTTC
once	-	TRBV18	TRBJ1-2	CASSPREGGSDYGYTF	TGTGCCAGCTCACCCCGTGAAGGGGGAAGCGACTATGGCTACACCTTC
-	TRBD1	TRBV5-1	TRBJ1-4	CASSSDRPNEKLLF	TGCGCCAGCAGCTCGGACAGGCCGAACGAAAAACTGCTTTTT
once	-	TRBV19	TRBJ2-2	CARPWRLPLTGELFF	TGTGCCAGGCCCTGGAGGCTGCCGCTCACCGGGGAGCTGTTTTTT
-	-	TRBV5-1	TRBJ2-1	CASSLVADSYNEQFF	TGCGCCAGCAGCTTGGTAGCGGACTCCTACAATGAGCAGTTCTTC
-	TRBD2	TRBV11-2	TRBJ2-1	CASSFERGDYNEQFF	TGTGCCAGCAGCTTTGAACGGGGGGATTACAATGAGCAGTTCTTC
-	-	TRBV5-8	TRBJ2-3	CASSKPLRDTQYF	TGTGCCAGCAGCAAACCTCTTAGAGATACGCAGTATTTT
-	TRBD1	TRBV4-3	TRBJ2-7	CASSPTGGNEQYF	TGCGCCAGCAGTCCGACAGGGGGCAACGAGCAGTACTTC
-	-	TRBV14	TRBJ2-7	CASSQVRYEQYF	TGTGCCAGCAGCCAAGTTCGGTACGAGCAGTACTTC
few	-	TRBV5-6	TRBJ1-6	CASSSGGPLHF	TGTGCCAGCAGCTCGGGTGGACCCCTCCACTTT
-	TRBD1	TRBV2	TRBJ1-2	CASRGTVYGYTF	TGTGCCAGCAGGGGGACAGTATATGGCTACACCTTC
-	-	TRBV18	TRBJ2-1	CASSPPGQLSYNEQFF	TGTGCCAGCTCACCACCCGGACAGCTGTCCTACAATGAGCAGTTCTTC
-	TRBD1	TRBV30	TRBJ1-4	CAWSGTGGVNEKLFF	TGTGCCTGGAGTGGAACAGGGGGCGTTAATGAAAAACTGTTTTTT
-	-	TRBV5-4	TRBJ2-4	CASSPQVGVSAKNIQYF	TGTGCCAGCAGCCCCCAGGTCGGGGTTTCGGCCAAAAACATTCAGTACTTC
few	-	TRBV4-3	TRBJ1-1	CASSPFPGNTEAFF	TGCGCCAGCAGCCCCTTCCCGGGGAACACTGAAGCTTTCTTT
-	-	TRBV7-9	TRBJ1-3	CALPGESSGNTIYF	TGTGCCCTCCCCGGAGAGAGCTCTGGAAACACCATATATTTT
-	-	TRBV10-1	TRBJ1-1	CASSEARENTEAFF	TGCGCCAGCAGTGAAGCCCGGGAGAACACTGAAGCTTTCTTT
-	-	TRBV10-3	TRBJ1-1	CAISESTGMNTEAFF	TGTGCCATCAGTGAGTCAACGGGGATGAACACTGAAGCTTTCTTT
-	TRBD2	TRBV7-8	TRBJ2-7	CASSLLLAGAREQYF	TGTGCCAGCAGCCTACTACTAGCGGGAGCTAGGGAGCAGTACTTC
once	-	TRBV2	TRBJ2-3	CASSADTQYF	TGTGCCAGCAGCGCAGATACGCAGTATTTT
-	-	TRBV28	TRBJ2-7	CASSAGLDFYEQYF	TGTGCCAGCAGTGCGGGACTTGACTTCTACGAGCAGTACTTC
-	-	TRBV6-5	TRBJ2-1	CASSYSRGTPAGQFF	TGTGCCAGCAGTTACTCGAGGGGGACCCCGGCGGGGCAGTTCTTC
-	TRBD1	TRBV3-1/TRBV3-2	TRBJ1-2	CASSQDPPGGRGYTF	TGTGCCAGCAGCCAAGATCCTCCAGGGGGCAGGGGCTACACCTTC